These T cell receptor beta chains were read from a single sample in a study of T cells after yellow fever vaccination. A single record per CDR3 protein comes from TCRdb applying MiXCR to the 5' RACE reads. The data hold 280,000 or so distinct CDR3 sequences, with roughly 8.7% observed a single time. Here the sequenced sample was CD4+ T cells sorted from PBMCs, taken 5 days after the yellow fever booster vaccination. These receptors were taken from a young man who received the YFV17D yellow fever vaccine. CDR3s include the opening cysteine and the closing phenylalanine or tryptophan. D genes are given only for firm matches. The size of a clone is reported for some rows only, either as once, few or many, or as a class for expanded clones.

DNA: TGTGCCAGCAGTGGGAGCCCCTACAATGAGCAGTTCTTC; CDR3: CASSGSPYNEQFF; J: TRBJ2-1; size: few; D: NA; V: TRBV6-2/TRBV6-3
DNA: TGTGCCAGCAGCCTCGGACTAGAAGGCACAGATACGCAGTATTTT; CDR3: CASSLGLEGTDTQYF; J: TRBJ2-3; size: NA; D: TRBD2; V: TRBV7-3
DNA: TGCGCCAGCAGCTTGTCCGGGACAGGGTACAATGAGCAGTTCTTC; CDR3: CASSLSGTGYNEQFF; J: TRBJ2-1; size: many; D: TRBD1; V: TRBV5-1
DNA: TGTGCCAGCAGCTTTCGAGGGCTTGGGTTTGGGAGCACAGATACGCAGTATTTT; CDR3: CASSFRGLGFGSTDTQYF; J: TRBJ2-3; size: NA; D: NA; V: TRBV7-2
DNA: TGTGCCAGCAGTTTGGGACTTCGTTCACCCCTCCACTTT; CDR3: CASSLGLRSPLHF; J: TRBJ1-6; size: few; D: NA; V: TRBV12-3/TRBV12-4
DNA: TGTGCCAGCAGTGAATTAGGGGACGGATTATATGGCTACACCTTC; CDR3: CASSELGDGLYGYTF; J: TRBJ1-2; size: few; D: NA; V: TRBV25-1
DNA: TGTGCCAGCAGCTTAGACAGGGGACCCGGCTATGGCTACACCTTC; CDR3: CASSLDRGPGYGYTF; J: TRBJ1-2; size: few; D: TRBD1; V: TRBV7-6
DNA: TGTGCCAGCAGTTTAGGGCATGCAGAGACCCAGTACTTC; CDR3: CASSLGHAETQYF; J: TRBJ2-5; size: NA; D: NA; V: TRBV12-3/TRBV12-4
DNA: TGCAGCGTTACCAACTCGGCATCTGGGGCCAACGTCCTGACTTTC; CDR3: CSVTNSASGANVLTF; J: TRBJ2-6; size: NA; D: NA; V: TRBV29-1
DNA: TGCGCCAGCAGTGGGGACATTATGGCTTTCTTT; CDR3: CASSGDIMAFF; J: TRBJ1-1; size: NA; D: NA; V: TRBV10-2
DNA: TGCGCCAGCAGCTTGGACCTTGGGCGGCCCCAGCATTTT; CDR3: CASSLDLGRPQHF; J: TRBJ1-5; size: many; D: NA; V: TRBV5-1
DNA: TGCAGTGCTAGAGACCCTAGAAGCACAGATACGCAGTATTTT; CDR3: CSARDPRSTDTQYF; J: TRBJ2-3; size: few; D: NA; V: TRBV20-1
DNA: TGTGCCAGCAGCAAGACAGCTTATGGCTACACCTTC; CDR3: CASSKTAYGYTF; J: TRBJ1-2; size: many; D: NA; V: TRBV7-9
DNA: TGTGCCAGCAGCCAAGATTGGGCCAGGAGCACAGATACGCAGTATTTT; CDR3: CASSQDWARSTDTQYF; J: TRBJ2-3; size: many; D: NA; V: TRBV14
DNA: TGTGCCAGCAGCCTCGTTGGCGGGGCCCCGGGGGCCAACGTCCTGACTTTC; CDR3: CASSLVGGAPGANVLTF; J: TRBJ2-6; size: NA; D: NA; V: TRBV7-8
DNA: TGTGCCAGTAGAAGACTCTTGGGGCCGCAGTATTTT; CDR3: CASRRLLGPQYF; J: TRBJ2-3; size: NA; D: NA; V: TRBV19
DNA: TGTGCCAGCAGCCAGCGCCCCGCAGGTTCACCCCTCCACTTT; CDR3: CASSQRPAGSPLHF; J: TRBJ1-6; size: few; D: NA; V: TRBV3-1
DNA: TGTGCCAGCGCCGGGACAGGGGTCACTGAAGCTTTCTTT; CDR3: CASAGTGVTEAFF; J: TRBJ1-1; size: few; D: TRBD1; V: TRBV2
DNA: TGTGCCAGCAGTGCTCTATCGGGAGGGTGGAATTCACCCCTCCACTTT; CDR3: CASSALSGGWNSPLHF; J: TRBJ1-6; size: NA; D: NA; V: TRBV25-1
DNA: TGCGCCAGCAGCTTGGCAGGGTGGGATACGCAGTATTTT; CDR3: CASSLAGWDTQYF; J: TRBJ2-3; size: NA; D: NA; V: TRBV5-1
DNA: TGCAGTGCTAGAGATTTGGGGAAAGAGACCCAGTACTTC; CDR3: CSARDLGKETQYF; J: TRBJ2-5; size: NA; D: NA; V: TRBV20-1
DNA: TGTGCCAGCAGTTTGGGCAGGGGGAGCTCCTACGAGCAGTACTTC; CDR3: CASSLGRGSSYEQYF; J: TRBJ2-7; size: many; D: TRBD1; V: TRBV12-3/TRBV12-4
DNA: TGTGCCATCAGTGAGGTTAATCAGCCCCAGCATTTT; CDR3: CAISEVNQPQHF; J: TRBJ1-5; size: NA; D: NA; V: TRBV10-3
DNA: TGCGCCAGCAGCTTGGAATGGGGGGCCGGGGAGCTGTTTTTT; CDR3: CASSLEWGAGELFF; J: TRBJ2-2; size: few; D: NA; V: TRBV5-1
DNA: TGTGCCAGCAGCCCCATGGCTACCAACACCGGGGAGCTGTTTTTT; CDR3: CASSPMATNTGELFF; J: TRBJ2-2; size: few; D: NA; V: TRBV7-3
DNA: TGCAGCGTTGGGGTGGGGCCTGAGCAGTTCTTC; CDR3: CSVGVGPEQFF; J: TRBJ2-1; size: many; D: NA; V: TRBV29-1
DNA: TGCGCCAGCAGCCCGCCAGGGGTTAACTATGGCTACACCTTC; CDR3: CASSPPGVNYGYTF; J: TRBJ1-2; size: few; D: NA; V: TRBV5-1
DNA: TGCAGTGCTAGAGCGACATCCGAATGGGGTGGCTACACCTTC; CDR3: CSARATSEWGGYTF; J: TRBJ1-2; size: NA; D: NA; V: TRBV20-1
DNA: TGTGCCAGCAGCTTATTTGGGCTTCAAACAGATACGCAGTATTTT; CDR3: CASSLFGLQTDTQYF; J: TRBJ2-3; size: NA; D: NA; V: TRBV7-2
DNA: TGCAGTGCTAGAGACCTAAAAACAGGGGCGGCTGAAGCTTTCTTT; CDR3: CSARDLKTGAAEAFF; J: TRBJ1-1; size: many; D: TRBD1; V: TRBV20-1
DNA: TGTGCCAGCAGCTTGGTAGCGGAAGAGACCCAGTACTTC; CDR3: CASSLVAEETQYF; J: TRBJ2-5; size: many; D: NA; V: TRBV5-4
DNA: TGTGCCAGCTCACCACCCGAAGGATACAATGAGCAGTTCTTC; CDR3: CASSPPEGYNEQFF; J: TRBJ2-1; size: NA; D: NA; V: TRBV18
DNA: TGTGCCACCAGTCGCGGGAGTAACTATGGCTACACCTTC; CDR3: CATSRGSNYGYTF; J: TRBJ1-2; size: few; D: NA; V: TRBV24-1
DNA: TGTGCCAGCAGTTACTTTTCGTATGGTTCAACTAATGAAAAACTGTTTTTT; CDR3: CASSYFSYGSTNEKLFF; J: TRBJ1-4; size: few; D: NA; V: TRBV6-6
DNA: TGTGCCATCAGTGTAGCGGGGGGGCCGGAGACCCAGTACTTC; CDR3: CAISVAGGPETQYF; J: TRBJ2-5; size: few; D: TRBD2; V: TRBV10-3
DNA: TGTGCCAGCAGTTACTCGTGGGACAGGGCCACTGTTGGCTACACCTTC; CDR3: CASSYSWDRATVGYTF; J: TRBJ1-2; size: NA; D: TRBD1; V: TRBV6-2/TRBV6-3
DNA: TGTGCCAGCAGCCGACAGGGAATTGAAGATACGCAGTATTTT; CDR3: CASSRQGIEDTQYF; J: TRBJ2-3; size: many; D: TRBD1; V: TRBV5-4
DNA: TGCGCCAGCAGCCAACAGGGGGCCCACGGCACAGATACGCAGTATTTT; CDR3: CASSQQGAHGTDTQYF; J: TRBJ2-3; size: NA; D: TRBD1; V: TRBV4-3
DNA: TGTGCCAGCAGTTACGAATTCGGGGGAGGGAATACGCAGTATTTT; CDR3: CASSYEFGGGNTQYF; J: TRBJ2-3; size: NA; D: TRBD2; V: TRBV6-2/TRBV6-3
DNA: TGTGCCAGCAGCCAAGACGTGGGACAGGGTCGCGAGACCCAGTACTTC; CDR3: CASSQDVGQGRETQYF; J: TRBJ2-5; size: many; D: TRBD1; V: TRBV4-2
DNA: TGTGCCAGCAGCATGGGATGGACGGTTCCCTATTCACCCCTCCACTTT; CDR3: CASSMGWTVPYSPLHF; J: TRBJ1-6; size: many; D: NA; V: TRBV7-9
DNA: TGTGCCAGCAGCTCGGGACGTTTATACGAGCAGTACTTC; CDR3: CASSSGRLYEQYF; J: TRBJ2-7; size: many; D: NA; V: TRBV7-8
DNA: TGCAGTGCTAGAGACCCCGGACAGGGAGGAACTGAAGCTTTCTTT; CDR3: CSARDPGQGGTEAFF; J: TRBJ1-1; size: few; D: TRBD1; V: TRBV20-1
DNA: TGTGCCAGCAGCCAAGATTTGGGAGATCAGCCCCAGCATTTT; CDR3: CASSQDLGDQPQHF; J: TRBJ1-5; size: NA; D: NA; V: TRBV3-1
DNA: TGTGCCAGCAGTCCGGACAGGTTTAACTATGGCTACACCTTC; CDR3: CASSPDRFNYGYTF; J: TRBJ1-2; size: NA; D: TRBD1; V: TRBV12-3/TRBV12-4
DNA: TGCGCCAGCAGCCAGACGGGACAGGGGTTATCCGAGCAGTACTTC; CDR3: CASSQTGQGLSEQYF; J: TRBJ2-7; size: many; D: TRBD1; V: TRBV4-3
DNA: TGCGCCAGCAGCCATAGCGGGGAGAACACCGGGGAGCTGTTTTTT; CDR3: CASSHSGENTGELFF; J: TRBJ2-2; size: NA; D: TRBD2; V: TRBV5-1
DNA: TGTGCCAGCAGCCCCGGGGGTGCGGTCGTAGACCTGAGAGGATCAGATACGCAGTATTTT; CDR3: CASSPGGAVVDLRGSDTQYF; J: TRBJ2-3; size: few; D: NA; V: TRBV11-2
DNA: TGTGCCAGTAGTATCACCGGTCTCAACTATGGCTACACCTTC; CDR3: CASSITGLNYGYTF; J: TRBJ1-2; size: NA; D: NA; V: TRBV19
DNA: TGTGCCAGCAGTTACGATGGGGATCAGCCCCAGCATTTT; CDR3: CASSYDGDQPQHF; J: TRBJ1-5; size: few; D: NA; V: TRBV6-5
DNA: TGTGCCAGCAGCATCCCCGGGCCGCCTGTGGGAAAACTGTTTTTT; CDR3: CASSIPGPPVGKLFF; J: TRBJ1-4; size: NA; D: NA; V: TRBV7-2
DNA: TGCAGTGCTAGCCTCACTAGCGGGGGGGCCTTAGCCTACGAGCAGTACTTC; CDR3: CSASLTSGGALAYEQYF; J: TRBJ2-7; size: NA; D: TRBD2; V: TRBV20-1
DNA: TGTGCCAGCACGCCCCGGGAGGCCAACTATGGCTACACCTTC; CDR3: CASTPREANYGYTF; J: TRBJ1-2; size: few; D: NA; V: TRBV7-2